The entry below gives a single T cell receptor (beta chain) sequence along with its context. This sample is part of a study of T cell responses to AZD1222 COVID-19 vaccine. Germline CDR1 KGHDR, CDR2 SFDVKD. The length of the CDR3 is 12 residues. V gave up 9 bases and J gave up 2 bases, with 10 bases separating them. Clones were read by immunoSEQ multiplex PCR, and TCRdb kept only the in-frame ones, dropping some. Of roughly 150,000 clones in the sample, about 89% were seen once. This sample comprised peripheral blood, obtained on day 0 of AZD1222 vaccination. The V and J genes are TRBV24-1 and TRBJ2-7; D perhaps matches TRBD2 (5 bases). The sequence was obtained from an adult in good health. CDR3 sequence (DNA): TGTGCCACCGAGGACTCTGCCTACGAGCAGTACTTC. Translating gives CATEDSAYEQYF.